These 23 T cell receptor beta chains were sequenced from one sample in a study of T cell responses to AZD1222 COVID-19 vaccine. Some clones are missing from TCRdb's copy, which holds only in-frame ones; the method was immunoSEQ multiplex PCR. The data show hundreds of thousands of clones, just over 90% seen once. The specimen comprised peripheral blood, sampled on day 0 of MenACWY control vaccination. Source of these receptors: an adult in good health.

V is TRBV27 and J is TRBJ2-1; tentatively, D is TRBD1 (6 bases). With 6 bases removed from V and 9 bases from J, the gap between germline ends came to 15 bases. This CDR3 is 13 amino acids long. CDR1 is MNHEY and CDR2 is SMNVEV in the germline V gene (reference sequence). Here the CDR3 DNA reads TGTGCCAGCAGGCCTACTGGGGGCCGTGAGCAGTTCTTC. Translated, it gives CASRPTGGREQFF.

This clone has just one count. The gene calls are TRBV2 and TRBJ1-2; D uncertain. Trimming took 3 bases from V and 7 from J, leaving 18 bases between them. Germline CDR1 is SNHLY and CDR2 is FYNNEI. CDR3 length: 15 residues. The CDR3 spells CASSDSGYLLSGYTF. CDR3 DNA: TGTGCCAGCAGTGACTCCGGGTATCTCCTCTCTGGCTACACCTTC.

Only one count was recorded for this clone. The CDR3 bases are TGCGCCAGCAGTTACGACCGGACAGATACGCAGTATTTT. Its translation is CASSYDRTDTQYF. The rearrangement links TRBV10-1 to TRBJ2-3; D gene uncertain. The V gene lost 5 bases and the J gene lost 3 bases, with 9 bases spanning the gap. The CDR3 is made up of 13 amino acids. The germline V gene has CDR1 WNHNN and CDR2 SYGVQD (reference sequence).

This rearrangement joins TRBV4-2 to TRBJ2-5; 7 nucleotides align to TRBD1. The J segment lost 4 bases and the V segment lost 1 base, leaving 0 bases of the junction unmatched. CDR3 length: 13 amino acids. Per germline, CDR1 LGHNA and CDR2 YNFKEQ. CDR3: CASSQGTGETQYF. The CDR3 bases are TGTGCCAGCAGCCAAGGGACAGGAGAGACCCAGTACTTC.

V usage is TRBV25-1 and J usage is TRBJ2-7, with 10 bases matching TRBD1. The V and J ends lost 7 bases and 4 bases, in that order; junction bases with no gene match: 1. Germline values: CDR1 MGHDK, CDR2 SYGVNS. The CDR3 is made up of 12 amino acids. This CDR3 reads CASKDRGYEQYF. The CDR3 DNA reads TGTGCCAGCAAGGACAGGGGGTACGAGCAGTACTTC.

The rearrangement links TRBV3-1 (or the pseudogene TRBV3-2) to TRBJ1-1; possible D gene TRBD1, 6 bases. Germline V gene sequence: CDR1 LGHDT, CDR2 YNNKEL (reference sequence). The CDR3 loop spans 12 amino acids. V shed 6 bases and J shed 5 bases, with 10 bases lying between them. The CDR3 region is CASRATGTEAFF. CDR3 coding DNA: TGTGCCAGCAGGGCTACAGGGACTGAAGCTTTCTTT.

The chain employs TRBV3-1 (or the pseudogene TRBV3-2) and TRBJ1-1, with TRBD1 as a possible D gene (5 bases). The CDR3 is 15 residues long. Germline CDR1 LGHDT, CDR2 YNNKEL (reference sequence). V was clipped by 4 bases and J by 0 bases, with 12 bases between them. The CDR3, as DNA: TGTGCCAGCAGCCCATCGCGGGGGATGAACACTGAAGCTTTCTTT. As protein: CASSPSRGMNTEAFF.

The V and J genes are TRBV7-6 and TRBJ2-7; possible D gene TRBD2, 7 bases. Per germline, CDR1 SGHVS and CDR2 FNYEAQ. The CDR3 runs 16 residues. The V and J ends lost 1 base and 4 bases respectively, with 17 bases between them. CDR3 DNA sequence: TGTGCCAGCAGCTTAGGTGGGGGGGGCTTAGGGTACGAGCAGTACTTC. Translating gives CASSLGGGGLGYEQYF.

The chain has TRBV5-1 and TRBJ1-2, with 8 nucleotides matching TRBD1. This CDR3 is built from 12 residues. CDR1 and CDR2 (germline): SGHRS, YFSETQ. J lost 2 bases, V lost 7 bases, and 1 base had no gene match. The CDR3 here is CASGQGNYGYTF. The DNA for the CDR3 is TGCGCCAGCGGACAGGGAAACTATGGCTACACCTTC.

V and J are TRBV5-6 and TRBJ2-5; 9 nucleotides align to TRBD2. The V gene's germline CDR1 is SGHDT and CDR2 YYEEEE. This CDR3 is built from 17 residues. V shed 1 base, J shed 3 bases, and the junction held 10 bases outside the gene matches. DNA of the CDR3: TGTGCCAGCAGCTTGCCCTGGGGACTAGCCTCGAAAGAGACCCAGTACTTC. Translating it yields CASSLPWGLASKETQYF.

The chain uses TRBV27 and TRBJ1-2; no clear D. Germline-derived CDR1 and CDR2 are MNHEY and SMNVEV (reference sequence). The CDR3 runs to 14 residues. V was clipped by 5 bases and J by 0 bases, with 10 bases between them. CDR3 DNA sequence: TGTGCCAGCAGTCCCCTTAACGCTAACTATGGCTACACCTTC. It is translated as CASSPLNANYGYTF.

This chain connects TRBV28 to TRBJ1-2, with TRBD1 matching over 10 bases. The CDR3 length is 15 residues. V lost 6 bases and J lost 7; bases outside the gene matches: 11. Germline-derived CDR1 and CDR2 are MDHEN and SYDVKM. Here the CDR3 reads CASSSTRQGARGYTF. DNA of the CDR3: TGTGCCAGCAGCTCGACGAGACAGGGGGCGCGTGGCTACACCTTC.

The gene calls are TRBV7-9 and TRBJ2-4; 8 bases agree with TRBD2. V shed 5 bases, J shed 6 bases, and the junction held 9 bases outside the gene matches. Per the germline V gene, CDR1 is SEHNR and CDR2 is FQNEAQ (reference sequence). The CDR3 totals 15 residues. CDR3 sequence: CASSPGGDGRNIQYF. The CDR3 DNA follows: TGTGCCAGCAGCCCCGGGGGGGATGGTAGAAACATTCAGTACTTC.

This rearrangement joins TRBV4-3 to TRBJ2-7; 9 bases agree with TRBD1. V lost 0 bases to trimming and J lost 6 bases; unmatched junction nucleotides: 9. The CDR3 contains 16 residues. Germline values: CDR1 LGHNA, CDR2 YSLEER. This CDR3 is CASSQDWDREFSEQYF. The CDR3 region has the DNA TGCGCCAGCAGCCAAGATTGGGACAGGGAATTCAGCGAGCAGTACTTC.

The chain joins TRBV18 to TRBJ2-7, with unresolved D. Germline CDR1 KGHSH, CDR2 LQKENI. This CDR3 is built from 12 residues. The V and J ends lost 4 bases and 5 bases respectively, with 9 bases between them. CDR3 region: CASSRGQDEQYF. Written as DNA, the CDR3 is TGTGCCAGCTCACGGGGTCAAGACGAGCAGTACTTC. The whole variable domain, filled in from reference TRBV18 and TRBJ2-7, reads NAGVMQNPRHLVRRRGQEARLRCSPMKGHSHVYWYRQLPEEGLKFMVYLQKENIIDESGMPKERFSAEFPKEGPSILRIQQVVRGDSAAYFCASSRGQDEQYFGPGTRLTVT.

This clone appeared once. The V gene is TRBV19, the J gene TRBJ1-6; no clear D. The CDR3 contains 14 residues. V was shortened by 0 bases and J by 7 bases, with 7 bases between the two germline ends. The germline gives CDR1 LNHDA, CDR2 SQIVND (reference sequence). CDR3 DNA: TGTGCCAGTAGTATAGACCCACGAAATTCACCCCTCCACTTT. The encoded protein is CASSIDPRNSPLHF.

In its sample, this clone was seen once. The rearrangement joins TRBV5-5 to TRBJ2-5; D may correspond to TRBD1 or TRBD2 (5 bases each). The germline V gene has CDR1 SGHKS and CDR2 YYEKEE (reference sequence). Trimming took off 1 base at V and 4 bases at J, with 17 bases between the two ends. This CDR3 comprises 16 residues. The CDR3 region is CASSLWSTAGRETQYF. CDR3 nucleotide sequence: TGTGCCAGCAGCTTGTGGTCAACGGCAGGGAGAGAGACCCAGTACTTC.

This chain joins TRBV11-2 and TRBJ1-5; 10 bases line up with TRBD1. The germline V gene has CDR1 SGHAT and CDR2 FQNNGV. J lost 3 bases, V lost 2 bases, and 7 bases had no gene match. This CDR3 has 17 amino acids. This chain's CDR3 is CASSLSSGTGVNQPQHF. The CDR3 nucleotides are TGTGCCAGCAGCTTATCCTCCGGGACAGGGGTCAATCAGCCCCAGCATTTT.

The rearrangement links TRBV5-8 to TRBJ1-4, with TRBD1 matching 8 bases. The V gene end was trimmed by 3 bases and the J gene end by 4 bases; junction bases not matched to a gene: 5. CDR3 size: 15 residues. Looked up from germline, CDR1 is SGHTS and CDR2 is YDEGEE. The CDR3 protein is CASSSRQGLNEKLFF. The CDR3 coding sequence is TGTGCCAGCAGCTCCCGACAGGGGCTTAATGAAAAACTGTTTTTT.

The chain uses TRBV6-5 and TRBJ1-2; no reliable D call. The germline V gene encodes CDR1 MNHEY and CDR2 SVGAGI. V lost 6 bases, J lost 7 bases, and 21 bases lay in between. The CDR3 has 15 amino acids. CDR3 coding DNA: TGTGCCAGCAGCCAAGTAGAGGCAGCCTACTCTGGCTACACCTTC. It yields the protein CASSQVEAAYSGYTF.

The chain is built from TRBV27 and TRBJ1-5; D not certain. V was clipped by 2 bases and J by 2 bases, with 13 bases between them. The V gene's germline CDR1 is MNHEY and CDR2 SMNVEV (reference sequence). This CDR3 comprises 16 residues. CDR3: CASSLISGGGNQPQHF. CDR3 nucleotide sequence: TGTGCCAGCAGTTTAATTTCGGGCGGCGGCAATCAGCCCCAGCATTTT.

CDR3 residues: CASGGYNYGYTF. CDR3 DNA: TGTGCCAGTGGGGGCTATAACTATGGCTACACCTTC. The chain has TRBV19 and TRBJ1-2, with a possible D match to TRBD1 (6 bases). Per the germline V gene, CDR1 is LNHDA and CDR2 is SQIVND (reference sequence). V was cut by 8 bases and J by 1 base, with 8 bases left in between. The CDR3 totals 12 residues.

This chain links TRBV5-1 with TRBJ2-5; 7 bases are a match to TRBD1. Germline V gene lookup returns CDR1 SGHRS and CDR2 YFSETQ. Losses at the gene ends were 0 bases for V and 3 bases for J; bases not matched to a gene: 5. CDR3 length: 15 amino acids. The chain's CDR3 is CASSLGWDSKETQYF. DNA of the CDR3: TGCGCCAGCAGCTTGGGGTGGGACAGTAAAGAGACCCAGTACTTC.